The sequence of this TCR beta chain was determined in a study of healthy donors' naive CD4 and CD8 T cells. As for the study in general: Donors came from three age groups: 20-25, 40-50 and 60-70 years.

CDR3 size: 13 residues. Germline lookup yields CDR1 SQVTM and CDR2 ANQGSEA. V lost 6 bases to trimming and J lost 1 base, with 12 bases between them. A linear amplification protocol produced the TCR libraries from roughly 0.5 ug of total RNA. TCRdb re-called the reads with MiXCR, one entry per CDR3 protein. The sample holds approximately 200,000 distinct CDR3 sequences, 74% seen once. CD4+CD8-CD45RO-CD45RA+ cells were naive CD4+; CD8+CD4-CD45RA+CD27bright cells were naive CD8+. Points from the study as a whole: Bulk sequencing left alpha and beta chains unpaired. Homeostatic proliferation of naive T cells was not examined as a bias source.

As to this clonotype: No antigen is known for it.

V gene TRBV29-1 combines with J gene TRBJ1-1, with a tentative D call TRBD1 (5 bases). The source of this sequence is a pool of human donors in good health; the sample pools cells from several healthy donors. Sequencing was carried out using naive CD4+ and CD8+ T cells sorted from blood, pooled from several donors. The CDR3 loop is CSVPGLSNTEAFF. The CDR3 bases are TGCAGCGTCCCAGGGTTATCGAACACTGAAGCTTTCTTT.